This T cell receptor (beta chain) was observed in a study of cytomegalovirus exposure and HLA in healthy donors. The donors (healthy individuals) were bone marrow donors. The CDR3 is 14 residues long. The V gene's germline CDR1 is SGHAT and CDR2 FQNNGV. Trimming took 3 bases from V and 2 from J, leaving 7 bases between them. Notes on this clone: Its matching antigen is unknown.

Use of 60 Vbeta and 13 Jbeta primers characterized the PCR. The protocol was immunoSEQ multiplex PCR, while the TCRdb copy is restricted to in-frame clones and leaves out a portion. The table lists about 170,000 clones, 75% to 85% of them singletons. The study's findings and limits: In a later analysis, a missense DCLRE1C variant was linked to TCR beta V- and J-gene trimming. Under in vitro conditions, three CMV-associated chains were confirmed as specific for CMV antigens.

This TCR derives from a woman between 50 and 59 years old in good health and CMV-seronegative. The chain is built from TRBV11-2 and TRBJ2-2; no definite D call. Sequenced: PBMCs. CDR3 sequence (DNA): TGTGCCAGCAGCTTGAACAGAAACACCGGGGAGCTGTTTTTT. Translating gives CASSLNRNTGELFF.